The T cell receptor (beta chain) under discussion was sequenced for a study of blood T cell repertoires in COVID-19. Study summary: The origin of the acute and convalescent COVID-19 samples was the United States, Italy and Spain. PBMCs, B-cell-depleted T cells, or T cells provided the cDNA or gDNA that made up the material.

Methods used by the authors: How many nucleated cells were present was estimated from reference gene primer amplification. Assay used: immunoSEQ multiplex PCR; TCRdb lists only in-frame clones, some missing. Clone size and V and J calls were adopted from that table, with D and trimming inferred from the DNA. This sample has fewer than 300,000 clones, with 81% found just once. The CDR3 is 18 residues long. The clonotype comes from a woman in her sixties with active or convalescent COVID-19. The sequencing sample was made of peripheral blood. This sequence joins TRBV21-1 and TRBJ2-7; the table gives TRBD1 as D, unverified against the DNA. TRBV21-1 is described as a pseudogene. CDR3 sequence reads: CASSKFREGQGFSYEQYF. CDR3 coding DNA: TGTGCCAGCAGCAAATTTCGGGAGGGACAGGGCTTTTCCTACGAGCAGTACTTC.